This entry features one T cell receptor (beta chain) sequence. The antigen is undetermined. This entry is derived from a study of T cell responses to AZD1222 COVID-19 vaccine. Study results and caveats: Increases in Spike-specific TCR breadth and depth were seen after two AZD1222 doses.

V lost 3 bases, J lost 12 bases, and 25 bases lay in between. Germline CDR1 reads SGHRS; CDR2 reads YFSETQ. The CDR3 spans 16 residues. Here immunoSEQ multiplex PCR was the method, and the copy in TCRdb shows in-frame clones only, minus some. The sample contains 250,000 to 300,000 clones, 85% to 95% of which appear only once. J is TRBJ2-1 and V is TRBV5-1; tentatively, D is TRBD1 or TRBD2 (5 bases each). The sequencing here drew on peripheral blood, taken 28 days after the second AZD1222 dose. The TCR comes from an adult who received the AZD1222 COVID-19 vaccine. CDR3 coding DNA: TGCGCCAGCAGCTCTCTGGGGGAAGGCTCCTCCTCAACGCAGTTCTTC. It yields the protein CASSSLGEGSSSTQFF.